This T cell receptor beta chain was found in a study of graft-versus-host responses after intestinal transplantation. The CDR3 is 19 amino acids. Germline V CDR1 and CDR2: SGHRS, YFSETQ. Trimming took 5 bases from V and 2 from J; bases not matched to a gene: 16. With respect to this clone: The target antigen is unknown.

Study-wide points: An association linked early post-transplant HvG declines with peak circulating GvH clone levels.

Here immunoSEQ multiplex PCR was the method, and the copy in TCRdb shows in-frame clones only, minus some. This sample yields tens of thousands of clones, of which more than 90% are seen a single time; about 0.28% belongs to the top ten. V and J are TRBV5-1 and TRBJ1-4, with 9 bases that match TRBD1. The receptor was isolated from a human donor who received an intestinal transplant. Source: unstimulated CD4+ T cells sorted from spleen or lymph node cells, taken before intestinal transplant. Written as DNA, the CDR3 is TGCGCCAGCAGTTCGACGCCGGGACAGGGCGTGGCGACTAATGAAAAACTGTTTTTT. This gives the protein CASSSTPGQGVATNEKLFF.